This is a list of T cell receptor beta chains from one sample in a study of beta chain features in type 1 diabetes. Method: immunoSEQ multiplex PCR; TCRdb's copy keeps in-frame clones and lacks some. The sample shows around 250,000 clones, approximately 14% of them seen only once. The sample was naive CD4+ T cells from blood. The receptors originated from a man aged 25-40 years with type 1 diabetes. Both conserved end residues are part of each CDR3. A D gene is named only where the DNA matches it firmly. The size of a clone is reported for some rows only, either as once, few or many, or as a class for expanded clones.

cdr3_aa: CASSTQQGPTEAFF
cdr3_nt: TGTGCCAGCAGCACCCAGCAGGGGCCCACTGAAGCTTTCTTT
v_call: TRBV5-4
cdr3_length: 14
clone_size: few
d_call: NA
j_call: TRBJ1-1

cdr3_aa: CASRPTGTENNEQFF
cdr3_nt: TGTGCCAGCAGACCGACCGGGACAGAAAACAATGAGCAGTTCTTC
v_call: TRBV6-6
cdr3_length: 15
clone_size: NA
d_call: TRBD1
j_call: TRBJ2-1

cdr3_aa: CASSLTTGANQPQHF
cdr3_nt: TGTGCCAGCAGCTTAACGACAGGTGCCAATCAGCCCCAGCATTTT
v_call: TRBV11-2
cdr3_length: 15
clone_size: few
d_call: NA
j_call: TRBJ1-5

cdr3_aa: CASSSPTSGSNNEQFF
cdr3_nt: TGTGCCAGCAGTTCCCCGACTAGCGGGAGTAACAATGAGCAGTTCTTC
v_call: TRBV6-5
cdr3_length: 16
clone_size: once
d_call: TRBD2
j_call: TRBJ2-1

cdr3_aa: CASTPLAGGYEQYF
cdr3_nt: TGTGCCAGCACCCCCCTCGCAGGGGGGTACGAGCAGTACTTC
v_call: TRBV7-2
cdr3_length: 14
clone_size: few
d_call: NA
j_call: TRBJ2-7

cdr3_aa: CSALDPDTQYF
cdr3_nt: TGCAGTGCTCTAGATCCAGATACGCAGTATTTT
v_call: TRBV20-1
cdr3_length: 11
clone_size: NA
d_call: NA
j_call: TRBJ2-3

cdr3_aa: CASSLDSLGVTNYGYTF
cdr3_nt: TGTGCCAGCAGCTTAGATAGTCTCGGGGTTACGAACTATGGCTACACCTTC
v_call: TRBV13
cdr3_length: 17
clone_size: NA
d_call: NA
j_call: TRBJ1-2

cdr3_aa: CASSRGQSTDTQYF
cdr3_nt: TGTGCCAGCAGCCGGGGACAGAGCACAGATACGCAGTATTTT
v_call: TRBV5-4
cdr3_length: 14
clone_size: NA
d_call: TRBD1
j_call: TRBJ2-3

cdr3_aa: CASSDLGNTIYF
cdr3_nt: TGTGCCAGCAGTGACCTCGGGAACACCATATATTTT
v_call: TRBV2
cdr3_length: 12
clone_size: NA
d_call: NA
j_call: TRBJ1-3

cdr3_aa: CASSGRQAPYEQYF
cdr3_nt: TGTGCCAGCAGCGGCAGACAGGCGCCTTACGAGCAGTACTTC
v_call: TRBV9
cdr3_length: 14
clone_size: NA
d_call: NA
j_call: TRBJ2-7

cdr3_aa: CASSPGQGTTEAFF
cdr3_nt: TGTGCCAGCTCACCTGGACAGGGAACCACTGAAGCTTTCTTT
v_call: TRBV18
cdr3_length: 14
clone_size: NA
d_call: TRBD1
j_call: TRBJ1-1

cdr3_aa: CASLWTSGSETQYF
cdr3_nt: TGTGCCAGCCTATGGACTAGCGGATCGGAGACCCAGTACTTC
v_call: TRBV2
cdr3_length: 14
clone_size: few
d_call: TRBD2
j_call: TRBJ2-5

cdr3_aa: CASNWIGVNTQYF
cdr3_nt: TGTGCCAGCAATTGGATAGGGGTAAATACGCAGTATTTT
v_call: TRBV7-9
cdr3_length: 13
clone_size: NA
d_call: NA
j_call: TRBJ2-3

cdr3_aa: CASSLQAGGSDTQYF
cdr3_nt: TGTGCCAGCAGCTTGCAAGCGGGAGGATCAGATACGCAGTATTTT
v_call: TRBV7-2
cdr3_length: 15
clone_size: few
d_call: TRBD2
j_call: TRBJ2-3

cdr3_aa: CASSEDQGFVTDTQYF
cdr3_nt: TGTGCCAGCAGTGAGGACCAGGGGTTCGTCACAGATACGCAGTATTTT
v_call: TRBV6-1
cdr3_length: 16
clone_size: NA
d_call: NA
j_call: TRBJ2-3

cdr3_aa: CASSKVGRGYEQYF
cdr3_nt: TGTGCCAGCAGCAAAGTCGGTCGGGGCTACGAGCAGTACTTC
v_call: TRBV21-1
cdr3_length: 14
clone_size: NA
d_call: NA
j_call: TRBJ2-7

cdr3_aa: CASSLQAGSQAFF
cdr3_nt: TGCGCCAGCAGCCTCCAGGCGGGCAGCCAAGCTTTCTTT
v_call: TRBV10-2
cdr3_length: 13
clone_size: NA
d_call: NA
j_call: TRBJ1-1

cdr3_aa: CASSQEGGASGGGNEQFF
cdr3_nt: TGTGCCAGCAGCCAAGAGGGTGGTGCTAGCGGGGGGGGTAATGAGCAGTTCTTC
v_call: TRBV4-2
cdr3_length: 18
clone_size: NA
d_call: TRBD2
j_call: TRBJ2-1

cdr3_aa: CASSEASAGGLFF
cdr3_nt: TGTGCCAGCAGTGAAGCTTCAGCGGGGGGCCTGTTCTTC
v_call: TRBV2
cdr3_length: 13
clone_size: few
d_call: TRBD2
j_call: TRBJ2-1

cdr3_aa: CASSFSDTDTQYF
cdr3_nt: TGTGCCAGCAGCTTTAGCGACACAGATACGCAGTATTTT
v_call: TRBV7-6
cdr3_length: 13
clone_size: few
d_call: NA
j_call: TRBJ2-3

cdr3_aa: CSVRQTGVETQYF
cdr3_nt: TGCAGCGTTCGGCAAACAGGGGTGGAGACCCAGTACTTC
v_call: TRBV29-1
cdr3_length: 13
clone_size: NA
d_call: TRBD1
j_call: TRBJ2-5

cdr3_aa: CSVDGSRDRYNEQFF
cdr3_nt: TGCAGCGTTGACGGGTCTAGGGACAGGTACAATGAGCAGTTCTTC
v_call: TRBV29-1
cdr3_length: 15
clone_size: few
d_call: TRBD1
j_call: TRBJ2-1

cdr3_aa: CAIRPTDQGEGYTF
cdr3_nt: TGTGCCATCAGACCGACAGATCAGGGGGAGGGCTACACCTTC
v_call: TRBV10-3
cdr3_length: 14
clone_size: NA
d_call: TRBD1
j_call: TRBJ1-2

cdr3_aa: CASSSDRDNYGYTF
cdr3_nt: TGTGCCAGCAGTTCCGACAGGGATAACTATGGCTACACCTTC
v_call: TRBV6-5
cdr3_length: 14
clone_size: NA
d_call: TRBD1
j_call: TRBJ1-2

cdr3_aa: CASSLLAGGTDTQYF
cdr3_nt: TGTGCCAGCAGCCTTCTAGCGGGGGGCACAGATACGCAGTATTTT
v_call: TRBV5-4
cdr3_length: 15
clone_size: few
d_call: TRBD2
j_call: TRBJ2-3

cdr3_aa: CASSRDTDTQYF
cdr3_nt: TGTGCCAGCAGCCGGGATACAGATACGCAGTATTTT
v_call: TRBV6-5
cdr3_length: 12
clone_size: NA
d_call: NA
j_call: TRBJ2-3

cdr3_aa: CASRLAGGLEEYF
cdr3_nt: TGTGCCAGCAGGCTAGCGGGAGGGCTTGAGGAGTACTTC
v_call: TRBV6-1
cdr3_length: 13
clone_size: NA
d_call: TRBD2
j_call: TRBJ2-7

cdr3_aa: CASSLDRGNTEAFF
cdr3_nt: TGTGCCAGCAGTTTGGACAGGGGGAACACTGAAGCTTTCTTT
v_call: TRBV28
cdr3_length: 14
clone_size: NA
d_call: TRBD1
j_call: TRBJ1-1